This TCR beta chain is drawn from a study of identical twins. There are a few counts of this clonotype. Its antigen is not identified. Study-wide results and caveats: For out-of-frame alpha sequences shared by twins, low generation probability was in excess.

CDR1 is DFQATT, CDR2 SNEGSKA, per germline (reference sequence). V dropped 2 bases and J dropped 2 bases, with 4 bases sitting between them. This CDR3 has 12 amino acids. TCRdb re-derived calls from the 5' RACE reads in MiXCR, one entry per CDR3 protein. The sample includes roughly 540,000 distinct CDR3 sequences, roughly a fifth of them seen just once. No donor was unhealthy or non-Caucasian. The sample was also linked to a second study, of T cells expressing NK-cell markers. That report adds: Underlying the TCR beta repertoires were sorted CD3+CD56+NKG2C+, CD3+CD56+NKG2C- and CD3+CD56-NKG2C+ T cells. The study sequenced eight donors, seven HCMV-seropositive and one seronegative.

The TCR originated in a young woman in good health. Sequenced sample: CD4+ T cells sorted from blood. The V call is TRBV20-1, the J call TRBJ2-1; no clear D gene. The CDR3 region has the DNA TGCAGTGCTAGACAAACCTACAATGAGCAGTTCTTC. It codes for CSARQTYNEQFF.